This T cell receptor (beta chain) was captured in a study of response to subunit inactivated influenza vaccine. This clonotype was seen only a few times. Its antigen is as yet unknown. TCRdb recomputed calls from the RT-PCR reads with MiXCR, one row per CDR3 protein. The data contain hundreds of thousands of distinct CDR3 sequences, about 25% of them singletons. Broader study findings: Authors suggested each seasonal flu vaccination may recruit only limited numbers of new T cells.

The sequencing here drew on CD4+ T cells sorted from PBMCs, taken 5 to 6 days after vaccination. The TCR sequence derives from a man in his forties or fifties who received an inactivated influenza vaccine.

In nucleotides, the CDR3 is TGCAGCGTTACCCCCCACGGAGCAACATACTACAATGAGCAGTTCTTC. Encoded protein: CSVTPHGATYYNEQFF. This rearrangement joins TRBV29-1 to TRBJ2-1; no clear D gene. V was clipped by 5 bases and J by 3 bases, with 20 bases between them. This CDR3 has 16 residues. The germline gives CDR1 SQVTM, CDR2 ANQGSEA.